This T cell receptor beta chain was sequenced for a study of blood T cell repertoires in COVID-19. Study-wide background: The analysed material was cDNA or gDNA that came from T cells, B-cell-depleted T cells, or PBMCs.

Germline-derived CDR1 and CDR2 are LGHDT and YNNKEL (reference sequence). J lost 2 bases, V lost 1 base, and 6 bases had no gene match. CDR3 size: 16 residues. How the authors handled the data: From reference gene primer amplification, estimates of nucleated cell counts were derived. The protocol was immunoSEQ multiplex PCR, while the TCRdb copy is restricted to in-frame clones and leaves out a portion. The V and J calls and the clone size are those of that table, but D and trimming were determined from the DNA. The sample yields just over 90,000 clones, 90% seen once. Sequenced sample: peripheral blood. This TCR came from a human donor with active COVID-19. The donor label of this sample is uncertain. V is TRBV3-1 (or the pseudogene TRBV3-2) and J is TRBJ2-3, with 7 bases aligning to TRBD2. CDR3 amino acids: CASSQVLAEITDTQYF. The DNA for the CDR3 is TGTGCCAGCAGCCAAGTTCTAGCGGAGATCACAGATACGCAGTATTTT.